This T cell receptor beta chain is drawn from a study of blood T cell repertoires in COVID-19. About the study: Spain, Italy and the United States supplied samples that represented acute and convalescent COVID-19. From T cells, B-cell-depleted T cells, or PBMCs came the material, which was cDNA or gDNA.

CDR3 length: 15 residues. CDR1 and CDR2 from the germline V gene are SNHLY and FYNNEI. This clone was counted between two and nine times. At one of its ends the junction is not consistent with the germline gene, which may arise from a read error. Original data processing: Reference gene primer amplification gave nucleated cell count estimates. Clones were read by immunoSEQ multiplex PCR, and TCRdb kept only the in-frame ones, dropping some. The DNA was the basis for D and trimming; V, J and clone size are from that table. The table has around 160,000 clones, just under 85% seen once. This TCR was recovered from a woman between 40 and 55 years old with active or convalescent COVID-19. Material: peripheral blood. This sequence joins TRBV2 and TRBJ2-2, with 9 bases lining up with TRBD2. For the CDR3, the DNA is TGTGCCAGCAGCGAAGCGGGGGGACGGGCCGGGGAGCTGTTTTTT. Amino acid sequence: CASSEAGGRAGELFF.